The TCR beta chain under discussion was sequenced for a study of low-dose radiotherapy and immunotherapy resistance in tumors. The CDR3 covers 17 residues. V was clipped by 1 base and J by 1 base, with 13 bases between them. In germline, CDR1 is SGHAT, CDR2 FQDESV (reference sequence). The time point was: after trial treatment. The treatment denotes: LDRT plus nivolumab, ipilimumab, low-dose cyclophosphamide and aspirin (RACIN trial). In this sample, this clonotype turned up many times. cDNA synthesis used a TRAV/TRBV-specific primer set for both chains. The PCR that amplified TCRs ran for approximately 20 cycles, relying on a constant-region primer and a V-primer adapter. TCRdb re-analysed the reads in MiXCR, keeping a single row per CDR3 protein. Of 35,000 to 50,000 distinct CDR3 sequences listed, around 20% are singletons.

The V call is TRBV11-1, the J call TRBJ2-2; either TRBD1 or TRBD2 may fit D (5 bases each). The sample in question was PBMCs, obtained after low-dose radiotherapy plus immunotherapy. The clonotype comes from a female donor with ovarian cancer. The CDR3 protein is CASSLGGPGMNTGELFF. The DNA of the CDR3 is TGTGCCAGCAGCTTAGGGGGCCCGGGGATGAACACCGGGGAGCTGTTTTTT.